These T cell receptor beta chains were read from a single sample in a study of shared clonotypes between healthy human individuals. The method was immunoSEQ multiplex PCR; TCRdb's version includes in-frame clones alone and lacks a portion of them. The sample contains more than 900,000 clones, around three quarters of which appear only once. The sequencing sample was made of memory CD4+ T cells from PBMCs. These receptors came from a man aged 18 to 29 in good health. Some clones in this sample may be carry-over from other donors' samples. The CDR3 runs from the conserved cysteine through the conserved F or W. A D gene is named only where the DNA matches it firmly. For some rows the clone size is stated as once, few or many, or as a class when expanded; others skip it.

clone_size	v_call	d_call	j_call	cdr3_length	cdr3_nt	cdr3_aa
.	TRBV7-2	TRBD1	TRBJ2-7	14	TGTGCCAGCAGCGGGATGGGACAGACTTACGAGCAGTACTTC	CASSGMGQTYEQYF
.	TRBV27	TRBD1	TRBJ1-1	15	TGTGCCAGCATCTCAGGGGGAGTGCCTAGTGGGGAAGCTTTCTTT	CASISGGVPSGEAFF
few	TRBV16	.	TRBJ1-2	14	TGTGCCAGCAGCCAAGTTGCGGGCGTCGGGGGCTACACCTTC	CASSQVAGVGGYTF
few	TRBV5-1	.	TRBJ2-1	14	TGCGCCAGCAGCTCTGGGATAGCCTACAATGAGCAGTTCTTC	CASSSGIAYNEQFF
.	TRBV19	.	TRBJ2-5	13	TGTGCCAGTAGTACCTCCCAAGGGGAGACCCAGTACTTC	CASSTSQGETQYF
few	TRBV4-1	.	TRBJ1-5	17	TGCGCCAGCAGCCAAGAACCGGGGGTAAGGGGAGGTCAGCCCCAGCATTTT	CASSQEPGVRGGQPQHF
few	TRBV7-9	TRBD1	TRBJ1-2	17	TGTGCCAGCAGCACCCGGGACAGGGCTCACCTTAACTATGGCTACACCTTC	CASSTRDRAHLNYGYTF
many	TRBV28	.	TRBJ2-1	18	TGTGCCAGCAGTCCTCCGCGGGGCTACGGCGGGGAAAAAGGTGAGCAGTTCTTC	CASSPPRGYGGEKGEQFF
.	TRBV30	.	TRBJ1-3	15	TGTGCCTGGAACCGACAGCGTCGCTCTGGAAACACCATATATTTT	CAWNRQRRSGNTIYF
.	TRBV11-2	.	TRBJ1-3	14	TGTGCCAGCAGCACGAGGGCGGCTGGAAACACCATATATTTT	CASSTRAAGNTIYF
.	TRBV27	TRBD2	TRBJ2-7	13	TGTGCCAGCAGTGGCACGGGGGGCTACGAGCAGTACTTC	CASSGTGGYEQYF
.	TRBV28	TRBD2	TRBJ2-1	18	TGTGCCAGCAGTTTAATCCTAGCGGGAGGCCGAACCTACAATGAGCAGTTCTTC	CASSLILAGGRTYNEQFF
.	TRBV27	.	TRBJ1-2	12	TGTGCCAGCAGTTCTAACAGTTACGGCTACACCTTC	CASSSNSYGYTF
.	TRBV28	.	TRBJ2-7	15	TGTGCCAGTCGTAACTCAGGACCCCCTACGAACGAGCAGTACTTC	CASRNSGPPTNEQYF
.	TRBV29-1	.	TRBJ2-6	14	TGCAGCGTTACAAAAAGCTCTGGGGCCAACGTCCTGACTTTC	CSVTKSSGANVLTF
.	TRBV11-2	.	TRBJ2-5	16	TGTGCCAGCAGCCTAGGAGGCGGGAATCCCGTTCAGACCCAGTACTTC	CASSLGGGNPVQTQYF
.	TRBV5-1	TRBD1	TRBJ1-2	14	TGCGCCAGCAGCCCGGACAGGGCTAACTATGGCTACACCTTC	CASSPDRANYGYTF
.	TRBV18	.	TRBJ1-3	16	TGTGCCAGCTCACAACTGCGGGGTACGTCTGGAAACACCATATATTTT	CASSQLRGTSGNTIYF
.	TRBV19	.	TRBJ2-2	15	TGTGCCAGTAGTAAGGGTAGCGGCCGGTCCGGGGAGCTGTTTTTT	CASSKGSGRSGELFF
.	TRBV4-2	TRBD1	TRBJ2-7	13	TGTGCCAGCAGCCCCCGGACAGGGGACGAGCAGTACTTC	CASSPRTGDEQYF
few	TRBV10-3	TRBD2	TRBJ2-7	17	TGTGCCATCAGTGGAACTAGCGGGAGGGCCATGACGGTCGAGCAGTACTTC	CAISGTSGRAMTVEQYF
.	TRBV5-1	.	TRBJ2-1	14	TGCGCCAGCAGCTTGGTATTCTCCTACAATGAGCAGTTCTTC	CASSLVFSYNEQFF
.	TRBV29-1	TRBD2	TRBJ2-3	14	TGCAGCGTTGGGGGGAGGGTAAACACAGATACGCAGTATTTT	CSVGGRVNTDTQYF
.	TRBV27	TRBD1	TRBJ2-7	14	TGTGCCAGCAGTCGGACAGGGGGGTCCTACGAGCAGTACTTC	CASSRTGGSYEQYF
.	TRBV5-1	.	TRBJ2-1	16	TGCGCCAGCAGCTTGGAGGCGTGGATTTCCTACAATGAGCAGTTCTTC	CASSLEAWISYNEQFF
.	TRBV28	.	TRBJ2-5	14	TGTGCCAGCAGTGGCCAGGGTGGACGGGAGACCCAGTACTTC	CASSGQGGRETQYF
.	TRBV28	.	TRBJ2-2	14	TGTGCCAGCAGTTTGACAGGGAACACCGGGGAGCTGTTTTTT	CASSLTGNTGELFF
.	TRBV10-3	TRBD2	TRBJ2-1	14	TGTGCCATCATGGAGGGACTAGCGGACAATGAGCAGTTCTTC	CAIMEGLADNEQFF
.	TRBV7-9	TRBD2	TRBJ2-5	19	TGTGCCAGCAGCCCCCGACTATTTGCGGGAGGCCCCTCCCAAGAGACCCAGTACTTC	CASSPRLFAGGPSQETQYF
few	TRBV10-3	.	TRBJ1-1	15	TGTGCCATCAGTGAGTCGAGAGTGCTGAACACTGAAGCTTTCTTT	CAISESRVLNTEAFF
.	TRBV25-1	.	TRBJ1-2	13	TGTGCCAGCAGTGAATTTGGGGCCTATGGCTACACCTTC	CASSEFGAYGYTF
.	TRBV27	.	TRBJ2-7	11	TGTGCCAGCAGCCACGAGAACGAGCAGTACTTC	CASSHENEQYF
once	TRBV14	.	TRBJ1-2	14	TGTGCCAGCAGCCAATTACGGACAGTCAGCGGCTACACCTTC	CASSQLRTVSGYTF
.	TRBV5-1	TRBD1	TRBJ2-5	14	TGCGCCAGCAGCTTTGGACAGGGAAAAGAGACCCAGTACTTC	CASSFGQGKETQYF
.	TRBV4-3	.	TRBJ2-5	14	TGCGCCAGCAGCCAAAACTTGTACCAAGAGACCCAGTACTTC	CASSQNLYQETQYF
.	TRBV18	TRBD1	TRBJ1-2	14	TGTGCCAGCTCAAAGGACAGGGGCTCGGATGGCTACACCTTC	CASSKDRGSDGYTF
.	TRBV7-8	TRBD1	TRBJ1-2	15	TGTGCCAGCAGCTTAGTGACAGGGGGGTACAATGGCTACACCTTC	CASSLVTGGYNGYTF
.	TRBV5-4	.	TRBJ1-5	15	TGTGCCAGCAGCATAGGGACTGGGAGGGATCAGCCCCAGCATTTT	CASSIGTGRDQPQHF
many	TRBV4-1	.	TRBJ1-3	17	TGCGCCAGCAGCGCCCCCTCGGGCCGAGGGGCGAGAAACACCATATATTTT	CASSAPSGRGARNTIYF
.	TRBV5-5	.	TRBJ1-5	15	TGTGCCAGCAGCTTATCGTCAGGGCGCAGTCAGCCCCAGCATTTT	CASSLSSGRSQPQHF
.	TRBV5-4	.	TRBJ1-1	17	TGTGCCAGCAGCCCGAATTACCCGGGGCAGGGGAACACTGAAGCTTTCTTT	CASSPNYPGQGNTEAFF
.	TRBV28	.	TRBJ1-1	11	TGTGCCAGCCGGGGGGACATTGAAGCTTTCTTT	CASRGDIEAFF
.	TRBV30	.	TRBJ1-4	15	TGTGCCTGGAGTCGAGGCCTGGCAACTAATGAAAAACTGTTTTTT	CAWSRGLATNEKLFF
once	TRBV19	.	TRBJ1-2	14	TGTGCCAGTAGGAGGGAGACCGCCGATTATGGCTACACCTTC	CASRRETADYGYTF
.	TRBV5-4	.	TRBJ2-5	15	TGTGCCAGCAGCTTGGGGGGGACGGCACAAGAGACCCAGTACTTC	CASSLGGTAQETQYF
.	TRBV7-9	.	TRBJ2-1	16	TGTGCCAGCAGGCCCGGGGGCCTAAGCTCCTACAATGAGCAGTTCTTC	CASRPGGLSSYNEQFF
.	TRBV6-5	.	TRBJ2-3	13	TGTGCCAGCCGCGGGCAGGGCACAGATACGCAGTATTTT	CASRGQGTDTQYF
.	TRBV5-4	TRBD1	TRBJ2-1	17	TGTGCCAGCAGCCCAACAGGGGGCGCTCAGTCCTACAATGAGCAGTTCTTC	CASSPTGGAQSYNEQFF
.	TRBV7-6	.	TRBJ2-7	14	TGTGCCAGCAGCCCCGTCCCGGGGGTGGGCGAGCAGTACTTC	CASSPVPGVGEQYF
.	TRBV18	TRBD2	TRBJ2-2	15	TGTGCCAGCTCACCACCGACTAGCAACACCGGGGAGCTGTTTTTT	CASSPPTSNTGELFF
.	TRBV19	.	TRBJ1-5	14	TGTGCCAGTATCCCGGGACCGACCAATCAGCCCCAGCATTTT	CASIPGPTNQPQHF
.	TRBV5-1	.	TRBJ2-1	16	TGCGCCAGCAGCATCGACAGGTTAAGCTCCTACAATGAGCAGTTCTTC	CASSIDRLSSYNEQFF
.	TRBV7-2	.	TRBJ1-1	14	TGTGCCAGCAGCCCACAGTGGGGGAACACTGAAGCTTTCTTT	CASSPQWGNTEAFF
.	TRBV6-5	TRBD1	TRBJ1-1	14	TGTGCCAGCATCCCCGGGACAGGGGGATCTGAAGCTTTCTTT	CASIPGTGGSEAFF
.	TRBV2	.	TRBJ1-5	14	TGTGCCAGCAGTGATTGGACGCCCAATCAGCCCCAGCATTTT	CASSDWTPNQPQHF
.	TRBV18	.	TRBJ2-6	16	TGTGCCAGCTCACCCGGCACGGTCTCTGGGGCCAACGTCCTGACTTTC	CASSPGTVSGANVLTF
.	TRBV6-1	.	TRBJ1-4	14	TGTGCCAGCAGTGTTGGGGGGACTAATGAAAAACTGTTTTTT	CASSVGGTNEKLFF
.	TRBV25-1	.	TRBJ1-1	11	TGTGCCAGCAGTGACCCCACTGAAGCTTTCTTT	CASSDPTEAFF
.	TRBV15	.	TRBJ2-7	13	TGTGCCACCAGCAACGGCCCCTACTACGAGCAGTACTTC	CATSNGPYYEQYF
once	TRBV29-1	TRBD1	TRBJ1-2	15	TGCAGCGTTGAGGGACAGGGGAAGTCGGACTATGGCTACACCTTC	CSVEGQGKSDYGYTF